This T cell receptor beta chain was retrieved from a study of immune evolution from preneoplasia to lung adenocarcinoma. Study summary: HLA loss of heterozygosity: roughly 6.4% AIS, around 16% MIA, over 25% ADC, none AAH. Findings and caveats of the study: Normal lung had highest clonality; later lesions appeared denser, more diverse.

Remarks on this clone: Its antigen is not identified.

Profiling relied on immunoSEQ multiplex PCR, and the TCRdb table lists in-frame clones only, not all of them. The table shows about 4,900 clones, with 65% to 80% occurring only once. With 1 base clipped from V and 2 bases from J, the junction kept 3 bases outside the gene matches. The CDR3 covers 16 residues. Germline-derived CDR1 and CDR2 are SGHTA and FQGNSA. The sequenced sample consisted of FFPE minimally invasive lung adenocarcinoma tissue. The sequence derives from a person aged 50-70 years with lung adenocarcinoma. This sequence joins TRBV7-2 and TRBJ2-2, with 8 bases fitting TRBD1. Written as DNA, the CDR3 is TGTGCCAGCAGCTTAGGGGGACAGGCTAACACCGGGGAGCTGTTTTTT. As protein: CASSLGGQANTGELFF. Filled out from reference TRBV7-2 and TRBJ2-2, the complete variable domain reads GAGVSQSPSNKVTEKGKDVELRCDPISGHTALYWYRQSLGQGLEFLIYFQGNSAPDKSGLPSDRFSAERTGGSVSTLTIQRTQQEDSAVYLCASSLGGQANTGELFFGEGSRLTVL.